A single sample gave rise to the 23 T cell receptor beta chains below, sequenced in a study of blood T cell repertoires in COVID-19. Profiled with immunoSEQ multiplex PCR; TCRdb holds only in-frame clones, not every one. Here the sample spans approximately 310,000 clones, roughly 85% being singletons. The sample taken for sequencing was PBMCs or T cells enriched from blood (not recorded which). Receptor source: a young woman who had been exposed to COVID-19.

The chain carries TRBV7-3 and TRBJ2-6, with TRBD2 matching 7 bases. The germline CDR1 and CDR2 sequences are SGHTA and FQGTGA. The CDR3 is made up of 18 amino acids. The V gene end was trimmed by 1 base and the J gene end by 0 bases; junction bases not matched to a gene: 6. The CDR3 bases are TGTGCCAGCAGCTTAAGGTCCGGGGAGGGCTCTGGGGCCAACGTCCTGACTTTC. The encoded protein is CASSLRSGEGSGANVLTF.

This chain connects TRBV6-2 or TRBV6-3 to TRBJ2-1, with TRBD2 identical over 13 bases. CDR3 length: 20 residues. V gave up 0 bases and J gave up 5 bases; unmatched junction bases: 13. Germline V gives CDR1 MNHEY, CDR2 SVGEGT. CDR3 in DNA: TGTGCCAGCAGTTACTCGAAAACCGGGACCGGGACTAGCGGGAACAATGAGCAGTTCTTC. It translates to CASSYSKTGTGTSGNNEQFF.

This clone was seen just once. This chain links TRBV11-2 with TRBJ2-2; 8 nucleotides line up with TRBD1. The trim removed 0 bases at V and 2 bases at J, leaving 2 bases unmatched. The CDR3 runs 16 residues. Germline CDR1 SGHAT, CDR2 FQNNGV. In DNA form, the CDR3 reads TGTGCCAGCAGCTTAGACAGGGGGCGCAACACCGGGGAGCTGTTTTTT. It specifies CASSLDRGRNTGELFF.

This clone has a single count. V is TRBV5-5 and J is TRBJ1-5; 8 positions agree with TRBD1. Germline V lookup: CDR1 SGHKS, CDR2 YYEKEE (reference sequence). With 4 bases clipped from V and 0 bases from J, the junction kept 3 bases outside the gene matches. The CDR3 covers 15 residues. The CDR3 is CASSGTGYSNQPQHF. DNA of the CDR3: TGTGCCAGCAGCGGGACAGGTTATAGCAATCAGCCCCAGCATTTT.

V usage is TRBV27 and J usage is TRBJ1-1, with 7 bases aligning to TRBD1. The CDR3 covers 18 residues. The trim removed 3 bases at V and 2 bases at J, leaving 15 bases unmatched. Germline V gene lookup returns CDR1 MNHEY and CDR2 SMNVEV (reference sequence). As DNA, the CDR3 is TGTGCCAGCAGTTTTGTTCCCTACAGGGGCGCTTTAAACACTGAAGCTTTCTTT. Its protein is CASSFVPYRGALNTEAFF.

V gene TRBV10-2 combines with J gene TRBJ2-7, with D tentatively TRBD1 (6 bases). V gave up 1 base and J gave up 1 base, with 14 bases separating them. Germline V gives CDR1 WSHSY, CDR2 SAAADI. The CDR3 totals 16 residues. The CDR3 DNA follows: TGCGCCAGCAGTGAGTATCTAGGGACATCGTCCTACGAGCAGTACTTC. It is translated as CASSEYLGTSSYEQYF.

The chain is built from TRBV12-3 or TRBV12-4 and TRBJ2-7; D is ambiguous. This CDR3 has 13 amino acids. The germline V and J ends were trimmed by 6 bases and 3 bases, with 12 bases remaining between them. The CDR3 is CASSLTPYYEQYF. The DNA for the CDR3 is TGTGCCAGCAGCCTAACCCCCTACTACGAGCAGTACTTC.

This chain connects TRBV19 to TRBJ2-7; 12 bases align to TRBD1. J was trimmed by 9 bases and V by 7 bases; bases with no gene match: 7. The CDR3 is 13 amino acids. The V gene's germline CDR1 is LNHDA and CDR2 SQIVND (reference sequence). CDR3 protein: CASNPGTGGGQYF. DNA for the CDR3: TGTGCCAGTAACCCCGGGACAGGGGGCGGGCAGTACTTC.

This clone has just one count. V gene TRBV6-6 combines with J gene TRBJ2-3, with D possibly matching TRBD2 (6 bases). The CDR3 has 14 amino acids. V lost 9 bases and J 1 base, leaving 14 bases between the germline ends. In germline, CDR1 is MNHNY, CDR2 SVGAGI (reference sequence). The CDR3 coding sequence is TGTGCCAGTGGGCCCCGCGGGGGCACAGATACGCAGTATTTT. Amino acids: CASGPRGGTDTQYF.

The CDR3 DNA reads as TGTGCCAGCAGCTACCAGGGTGGGGTAAGAGATACGCAGTATTTT. Residues: CASSYQGGVRDTQYF. The J gene is TRBJ2-3, the V gene TRBV7-9; maybe TRBD1 (5 bases). Looked up from germline, CDR1 is SEHNR and CDR2 is FQNEAQ (reference sequence). Trimming stripped 4 bases from V and 5 bases from J, with 16 bases between. The length of the CDR3 is 15 residues.

This clone was detected once. The chain couples TRBV29-1 to TRBJ1-5; perhaps TRBD1 as D (6 bases). Trimming took off 6 bases at V and 4 bases at J, with 16 bases between the two ends. CDR3 size: 14 residues. Germline CDR1 reads SQVTM; CDR2 reads ANQGSEA. The CDR3 nucleotides read TGCAGCGTGATCAGCGGGGGGCGTAATCAGCCCCAGCATTTT. Protein product: CSVISGGRNQPQHF.

This clone was seen a single time. The chain is built from TRBV7-3 and TRBJ2-1, with 8 positions matching TRBD2. The CDR3 has 16 residues. V lost 5 bases and J lost 3; bases outside the gene matches: 9. From germline, CDR1 is SGHTA and CDR2 FQGTGA. Written as DNA, the CDR3 is TGTGCCAGCAGCCCAAAACTAGCGGCAGGCTACAATGAGCAGTTCTTC. Translation gives CASSPKLAAGYNEQFF.

CDR3 sequence (DNA): TGTGCCATCAGAACTCAGGGTTTGGACTATGGCTACACCTTC. It codes for CAIRTQGLDYGYTF. This chain uses TRBV10-3 with TRBJ1-2, with a tentative D call TRBD1 (5 bases). Germline V gene sequence: CDR1 ENHRY, CDR2 SYGVKD. The CDR3 has 14 amino acids. Trimming left V 6 bases short and J 3 bases short, with 14 bases between.

The table lists this clone with a few counts. V gene TRBV4-1 combines with J gene TRBJ1-5; possibly TRBD1 for D (5 bases). Germline-derived CDR1 and CDR2 are MGHRA and YSYEKL. The germline V and J ends were trimmed by 1 base and 7 bases, with 11 bases remaining between them. The CDR3 runs to 14 residues. The CDR3 coding sequence is TGCGCCAGCAGCCAAGCAGGGATCAACCAGCCCCAGCATTTT. Encoded protein: CASSQAGINQPQHF.

The gene calls are TRBV9 and TRBJ1-2; D call uncertain. Germline V gene sequence: CDR1 SGDLS, CDR2 YYNGEE. The CDR3 has 16 amino acids. V shed 3 bases and J shed 2 bases, with 17 bases lying between them. CDR3: CASSGSRSPINYGYTF. The CDR3 nucleotides are TGTGCCAGCAGCGGAAGTAGATCCCCAATAAACTATGGCTACACCTTC.

This clone was seen many times. The chain links TRBV9 to TRBJ1-1, with D maybe TRBD1 (6 bases). CDR1 SGDLS and CDR2 YYNGEE come from the germline V gene. V shed 4 bases and J shed 1 base, with 8 bases lying between them. The CDR3 sequence is 13 residues long. The CDR3 nucleotides are TGTGCCAGCAGCAAGACAGGGAACACTGAAGCTTTCTTT. This translates into CASSKTGNTEAFF.

CDR3 sequence: CASSAPGQWSSYEQYF. The CDR3 DNA reads TGTGCCAGCAGCGCACCGGGACAGTGGAGCTCCTACGAGCAGTACTTC. The chain employs TRBV5-8 and TRBJ2-7, with 7 bases aligning to TRBD1. V was clipped by 4 bases and J by 0 bases; unmatched bases: 10. The germline V gene has CDR1 SGHTS and CDR2 YDEGEE. The length of the CDR3 is 16 residues.

Only one count was recorded for this clone. V gene TRBV18 combines with J gene TRBJ2-7, with D possibly being TRBD1 (5 bases). Germline V gene data show CDR1 as KGHSH and CDR2 as LQKENI. The CDR3 is made up of 13 amino acids. The germline V and J ends were trimmed by 2 bases and 5 bases, with 10 bases remaining between them. The CDR3 DNA is TGTGCCAGCTCACCAGTCTCAGGGAACGAGCAGTACTTC. Its translation is CASSPVSGNEQYF.

Only one count was recorded for this clone. V and J are TRBV4-2 and TRBJ1-5, with 10 bases matching TRBD1. The CDR3 loop spans 15 amino acids. With 6 bases clipped from V and 3 bases from J, the junction kept 5 bases outside the gene matches. CDR1 and CDR2 from the germline V gene are LGHNA and YNFKEQ. Here the CDR3 reads CASRSGTGDNQPQHF. The DNA for the CDR3 is TGTGCCAGCAGGTCCGGGACAGGGGACAATCAGCCCCAGCATTTT.

The rearrangement joins TRBV9 to TRBJ2-7, with D possibly TRBD1 on 6 matching bases. The CDR3 runs 18 residues. Per the germline V gene, CDR1 is SGDLS and CDR2 is YYNGEE. The V gene lost 4 bases and the J gene lost 0 bases, with 23 bases spanning the gap. The CDR3: CASSLVVSGDPPSYEQYF. The CDR3 coding sequence is TGTGCCAGCAGCCTCGTAGTTTCAGGGGATCCCCCCTCCTACGAGCAGTACTTC.

The V and J genes are TRBV2 and TRBJ1-2; a weak D match, TRBD1 (6 bases). There are 15 residues in the CDR3. Trimming left V 8 bases short and J 0 bases short, with 16 bases between. Germline V gene data show CDR1 as SNHLY and CDR2 as FYNNEI. The CDR3 bases are TGTGCCAGCCGGGGGGCGCCGGGCTCTAACTATGGCTACACCTTC. This translates into CASRGAPGSNYGYTF.

The chain links TRBV6-1 to TRBJ1-6, with 7 nucleotides matching TRBD1. The CDR3 spans 14 residues. CDR1 is MNHNS, CDR2 SASEGT, per germline. Trimming cost V 1 base and J 10 bases; bases outside gene matches: 4. The CDR3 sequence: CASSEEGGKSPLHF. The CDR3 bases are TGTGCCAGCAGTGAAGAAGGGGGCAAATCACCCCTCCACTTT.

This clone was observed once. The gene calls are TRBV23-1 and TRBJ2-1, with 11 bases lining up with TRBD2. TRBV23-1 is filed as an ORF, its function uncertain. CDR3 length: 16 residues. After removal of 4 bases from V and 5 bases from J, the junction contained 7 bases not matched to a gene. DNA for the CDR3: TGCGCCAGCAGTCCAGAGGGACTAGCGGTAGACAATGAGCAGTTCTTC. It translates to CASSPEGLAVDNEQFF.